The next 23 T cell receptor beta chains were all read from a single sample in a study of T-cell reconstitution after alpha-beta-depleted transplantation in children. Preparing the TCRbeta library involved the use of unique molecular identifiers. MiXCR, applied by TCRdb to the PCR reads, yields one record per CDR3 protein. In the table there are hundreds of thousands of distinct CDR3 sequences, 16% of which are singletons. This sample comprised PBMCs from the stem cell graft donor, obtained from the stem cell graft. The receptors shown here come from a human donor who donated a stem cell graft to a child with acute myeloid leukemia.

The chain couples TRBV6-4 to TRBJ2-3; 9 nucleotides agree with TRBD2. J gave up 8 bases and V 5 bases, and 11 bases lay outside the gene matches. In germline, CDR1 is MRHNA, CDR2 SNTAGT. The CDR3 runs to 15 residues. The CDR3 loop reads CASSQSGTSLATQYF. DNA of the CDR3: TGTGCCAGCAGTCAATCCGGGACTAGCCTCGCTACGCAGTATTTT.

In its sample, this clonotype was seen many times. The rearrangement uses TRBV29-1 and TRBJ2-1, with D tentatively TRBD1 (6 bases). V lost 7 bases and J 9 bases, leaving 16 bases between the germline ends. The CDR3 is made up of 12 amino acids. The germline V gene encodes CDR1 SQVTM and CDR2 ANQGSEA. CDR3 nucleotides: TGCAGCGGCCTGGACAGCCCTTCTGAGCAGTTCTTC. This codes for CSGLDSPSEQFF.

Worth noting for this clonotype: With a much larger clone just one base away, this may be a read error. The genes are TRBV7-9 and TRBJ1-1; D call uncertain. The CDR3 contains 15 residues. Germline values: CDR1 SEHNR, CDR2 FQNEAQ (reference sequence). DNA of the CDR3: TGTGCCACCAGCCCCCCGATTGAGTATTTTAGGGAAGCTTTCTTT. This translates into CATSPPIEYFREAFF.

This clonotype was counted only a few times. V usage is TRBV13 and J usage is TRBJ2-1; 9 nucleotides line up with TRBD1. Germline CDR1 is PRHDT and CDR2 is FYEKMQ (reference sequence). Trimming took 4 bases from V and 10 from J; bases not matched to a gene: 5. The CDR3 is 13 residues long. CDR3 protein: CASSSGTGKEQFF. For the CDR3, the DNA is TGTGCCAGCAGCTCCGGGACAGGGAAGGAGCAGTTCTTC.

The genes are TRBV20-1 and TRBJ2-3; possible D gene TRBD1, 7 bases. The length of the CDR3 is 14 residues. Trimming shortened V by 5 bases and J by 7 bases, and 19 bases separated the two germline ends. CDR1 is DFQATT, CDR2 SNEGSKA, per germline (reference sequence). CDR3: CSAGGGQGGNTQYF. The CDR3 DNA is TGCAGTGCTGGAGGGGGGCAGGGGGGAAATACGCAGTATTTT.

This clonotype was seen repeatedly, ten times or more. The V gene is TRBV12-3 or TRBV12-4, the J gene TRBJ2-1; D unresolved. V shed 4 bases and J shed 4 bases, with 5 bases lying between them. CDR3 length: 12 residues. CDR3: CASSYLYNEQFF. The CDR3 nucleotides are TGTGCCAGCAGTTACCTTTACAATGAGCAGTTCTTC.

The chain is built from TRBV27 and TRBJ1-2; D unresolved. V was shortened by 7 bases and J by 6 bases, with 18 bases between the two germline ends. Looked up from germline, CDR1 is MNHEY and CDR2 is SMNVEV (reference sequence). The CDR3 runs to 14 residues. As DNA, the CDR3 is TGTGCCAGCACCTCTGTGGGCGGGTTCGATGGCTACACCTTC. Amino acid sequence: CASTSVGGFDGYTF.

Ten or more counts support this clonotype. CDR3 loop: CSAPLTAGNTEAFF. The CDR3 nucleotides read TGCAGTGCTCCCCTGACAGCTGGGAACACTGAAGCTTTCTTT. The rearrangement joins TRBV20-1 to TRBJ1-1; maybe TRBD1 (5 bases). Germline lookup yields CDR1 DFQATT and CDR2 SNEGSKA (reference sequence). CDR3 size: 14 residues. Trimming took 5 bases from V and 1 from J, leaving 14 bases between them.

This clonotype was found many times. The chain couples TRBV5-1 to TRBJ1-2; the D is unclear. The V end lost 2 bases, the J end lost 0 bases, and 20 bases lay between the germline ends. Per germline, CDR1 SGHRS and CDR2 YFSETQ. The CDR3 length is 18 residues. The CDR3 DNA sequence: TGCGCCAGCAGCTTCATGACGGGCGTAGGACGAACTAACTATGGCTACACCTTC. Its translation is CASSFMTGVGRTNYGYTF.

V usage is TRBV5-5 and J usage is TRBJ1-4; D uncertain. Trimming left V 2 bases short and J 0 bases short, with 11 bases between. The CDR3 runs 16 residues. CDR1 SGHKS and CDR2 YYEKEE come from the germline V gene (reference sequence). CDR3 protein: CASSLFTSATNEKLFF. As DNA, the CDR3 is TGTGCCAGCAGCTTATTCACAAGTGCAACTAATGAAAAACTGTTTTTT.

This clonotype turned up a few times. The rearrangement joins TRBV24-1 to TRBJ1-2, with TRBD1 identical over 7 bases. This CDR3 contains 13 residues. CDR1 is KGHDR, CDR2 SFDVKD, per germline. Trimming took 6 bases from V and 3 from J; bases not matched to a gene: 3. The CDR3 DNA follows: TGTGCCACCAGTTCTACAGGGGACTATGGCTACACCTTC. Amino acid sequence: CATSSTGDYGYTF.

The rearrangement links TRBV27 to TRBJ2-7; tentative D call: TRBD1 (5 bases). Germline V gene data show CDR1 as MNHEY and CDR2 as SMNVEV (reference sequence). The CDR3 is 12 amino acids. The germline V and J ends were trimmed by 6 bases and 1 base, with 7 bases remaining between them. CDR3 nucleotide sequence: TGTGCCAGCAGGGGGCCGTCCTACGAGCAGTACGTC. It translates to CASRGPSYEQYV.

Ten or more counts support this clonotype. This chain joins TRBV7-9 and TRBJ2-1, with D perhaps TRBD2 (5 bases). V dropped 3 bases and J dropped 7 bases, with 13 bases sitting between them. The CDR3 runs 14 residues. The V gene's germline CDR1 is SEHNR and CDR2 FQNEAQ (reference sequence). The DNA of the CDR3 is TGTGCCAGCAGCTTCCGGGGATTCGAGAATGAGCAGTTCTTC. It encodes CASSFRGFENEQFF.

This clonotype has ten or more counts. The CDR3 region is CSASPLAGPYEQYF. For the CDR3, the DNA is TGCAGTGCTAGCCCGCTAGCGGGGCCCTACGAGCAGTACTTC. V gene TRBV20-1 combines with J gene TRBJ2-7, with 9 bases aligning to TRBD2. Germline lookup yields CDR1 DFQATT and CDR2 SNEGSKA (reference sequence). The ends lost 3 bases at V and 2 bases at J; junction bases unmatched: 5. The CDR3 is 14 residues long.

This chain connects TRBV7-9 to TRBJ1-1; D possibly corresponds to TRBD1 (5 bases). Germline V gene data show CDR1 as SEHNR and CDR2 as FQNEAQ (reference sequence). The CDR3 consists of 15 residues. The V gene lost 2 bases and the J gene lost 1 base, with 11 bases spanning the gap. CDR3 DNA sequence: TGTGCCAGCAGCTTACCCGGGACGGGGAACACTGAAGCTTTCTTT. Amino acids: CASSLPGTGNTEAFF.

This clonotype occurred a few times. V is TRBV12-3 or TRBV12-4 and J is TRBJ1-5; no clear D gene. V was shortened by 7 bases and J by 2 bases, with 6 bases between the two germline ends. The CDR3 runs 12 residues. The CDR3, as DNA: TGTGCCAGCACGATAGGCAATCAGCCCCAGCATTTT. Translated, it gives CASTIGNQPQHF.

This clonotype was counted ten times or more. The chain has TRBV7-3 and TRBJ1-3, with 7 bases aligning to TRBD1. The CDR3 is 16 amino acids. Germline V gene data show CDR1 as SGHTA and CDR2 as FQGTGA. Trimming at V came to 5 bases and at J to 0 bases, leaving 7 bases not matched to a gene. The DNA of the CDR3 is TGTGCCAGCAGCCGGGGGGACAGCCACTCTGGAAACACCATATATTTT. Protein sequence: CASSRGDSHSGNTIYF. Using reference TRBV7-3 and TRBJ1-3 for the parts outside the CDR3, the full variable domain is GAGVSQTPSNKVTEKGKYVELRCDPISGHTALYWYRQSLGQGPEFLIYFQGTGAADDSGLPNDRFFAVRPEGSVSTLKIQRTERGDSAVYLCASSRGDSHSGNTIYFGEGSWLTVV.

This clonotype was recorded many times. This chain joins TRBV20-1 and TRBJ2-5, with 9 bases lining up with TRBD2. Germline V gene sequence: CDR1 DFQATT, CDR2 SNEGSKA (reference sequence). The CDR3 totals 14 residues. Trimming took 3 bases from V and 0 from J; bases not matched to a gene: 2. The CDR3 region is CSASLAGYQETQYF. In DNA, the CDR3 is TGCAGTGCTAGCCTAGCGGGGTACCAAGAGACCCAGTACTTC.

At least ten counts were recorded for this clonotype. The J gene is TRBJ2-7, the V gene TRBV12-3 or TRBV12-4; TRBD1 aligns across 7 bases. The CDR3 sequence is 15 residues long. The V gene end was trimmed by 9 bases and the J gene end by 6 bases; junction bases not matched to a gene: 17. The CDR3 DNA follows: TGTGCCAGTCTGCCCCACAGGGGCGCCGTCGTCGAGCAGTACTTC. Its translation: CASLPHRGAVVEQYF.

This clonotype has at least ten counts. The chain carries TRBV29-1 and TRBJ2-7; 9 positions agree with TRBD1. This CDR3 region has 15 residues. Germline V gene data show CDR1 as SQVTM and CDR2 as ANQGSEA. The ends lost 1 base at V and 4 bases at J; junction bases unmatched: 8. The CDR3 DNA reads TGCAGCGTTGAAGGTTGGGACAGGGCGACGTACGAGCAGTACTTC. Its protein product is CSVEGWDRATYEQYF.

This clonotype was picked up many times. The chain joins TRBV5-1 to TRBJ2-1, with TRBD2 matching 12 bases. The CDR3 is made up of 14 amino acids. Germline V gene data show CDR1 as SGHRS and CDR2 as YFSETQ. V lost 6 bases, J lost 7 bases, and 5 bases stayed unmatched. CDR3 amino acids: CASKTSGGRNEQFF. The CDR3 DNA reads TGCGCCAGCAAGACTAGCGGGGGCAGGAATGAGCAGTTCTTC.

This clonotype was detected many times. V gene TRBV12-3 or TRBV12-4 combines with J gene TRBJ1-1; D is uncertain. Between the trimmed V and J ends, which lost 6 bases and 2 bases, there was a span of 7 bases. CDR3 length: 12 residues. CDR3 DNA: TGTGCCAGCAGCTTGCGTAACACTGAAGCTTTCTTT. Protein sequence: CASSLRNTEAFF.

At least ten counts were recorded for this clonotype. V usage is TRBV6-1 and J usage is TRBJ2-3; D is perhaps TRBD2 (5 bases). V was trimmed by 4 bases and J by 2 bases, leaving 16 bases between them. Germline CDR1 is MNHNS and CDR2 is SASEGT. This CDR3 is built from 16 residues. The CDR3, as DNA: TGTGCCAGCAGTGGCTCAGTGTCAGCGGACACAGATACGCAGTATTTT. This sequence encodes CASSGSVSADTDTQYF.